These 5 T cell receptor beta chains share one sample of origin, sequenced in a study of shared clonotypes between healthy human individuals (dated by TCRdb to the early 2020s). CD8 naive samples consisted of CD45RO-negative cells that were positively selected for CCR7, yielding a CD45RA+CCR7+ population without TemRA cells. The library was made by the immunoSEQ multiplex PCR assay. TCRdb stores this immuneACCESS table with in-frame sequences only. Part of the clones is absent; in the studies checked, under half of the shortfall reflects unresolved V genes, and no reason is known for the rest. The sample has over 750,000 clones on record, roughly 96% of them singletons. The ten largest account for under 0.3% of the sample. The sample comprised naive CD8+ T cells sorted from blood. In the paper's terms, the cell subset or site label means: CD45RA+CCR7+. The receptors here all came from a man under 40 in good health.

The chain employs TRBV9 and TRBJ2-3; 8 bases match TRBD2. V lost 3 bases and J lost 1; bases outside the gene matches: 7. The CDR3 is made up of 16 amino acids. The germline V gene has CDR1 SGDLS and CDR2 YYNGEE. CDR3 protein: CASSAYSGEGTDTQYF. CDR3 DNA sequence: TGTGCCAGCAGCGCCTATAGCGGGGAGGGCACAGATACGCAGTATTTT. The whole variable domain, remainder taken from reference TRBV9 and TRBJ2-3, is DSGVTQTPKHLITATGQRVTLRCSPRSGDLSVYWYQQSLDQGLQFLIQYYNGEERAKGNILERFSAQQFPDLHSELNLSSLELGDSALYFCASSAYSGEGTDTQYFGPGTRLTVL.

The gene calls are TRBV11-2 and TRBJ1-1; no reliable D call. V was cut by 0 bases and J by 6 bases, with 14 bases left in between. Germline CDR1 SGHAT, CDR2 FQNNGV. CDR3 length equals 15 residues. This chain's CDR3 is CASSLDDGRGSEAFF. The CDR3 coding sequence is TGTGCCAGCAGCTTAGACGACGGACGTGGGTCTGAAGCTTTCTTT.

DNA of the CDR3: TGTGCCAGCAGCCCTCTAGTGGGGACCTACAATGAGCAGTTCTTC. As protein: CASSPLVGTYNEQFF. The rearrangement links TRBV28 to TRBJ2-1; D ambiguous. V was clipped by 6 bases and J by 2 bases, with 14 bases between them. The CDR3 totals 15 residues. Germline CDR1 MDHEN, CDR2 SYDVKM. The whole variable domain, remainder taken from reference TRBV28 and TRBJ2-1, is DVKVTQSSRYLVKRTGEKVFLECVQDMDHENMFWYRQDPGLGLRLIYFSYDVKMKEKGDIPEGYSVSREKKERFSLILESASTNQTSMYLCASSPLVGTYNEQFFGPGTRLTVL.

With respect to this clone: Different DNA sequences within this sample yield the same CDR3. V gene TRBV5-1 combines with J gene TRBJ2-7; TRBD1 matches at 8 bases. The J segment lost 7 bases and the V segment lost 4 bases, leaving 10 bases of the junction unmatched. Germline-derived CDR1 and CDR2 are SGHRS and YFSETQ. This CDR3 spans 14 amino acids. The CDR3, as DNA: TGCGCCAGCAGCCCCACCGGACAGGGCGGAGAGCAGTACTTC. Protein product: CASSPTGQGGEQYF. Full variable domain (outside the CDR3, taken from reference TRBV5-1 and TRBJ2-7): KAGVTQTPRYLIKTRGQQVTLSCSPISGHRSVSWYQQTPGQGLQFLFEYFSETQRNKGNFPGRFSGRQFSNSRSEMNVSTLELGDSALYLCASSPTGQGGEQYFGPGTRLTVT.

This clone was seen a handful of times. This chain joins TRBV28 and TRBJ2-3; 8 bases line up with TRBD2. Per the germline V gene, CDR1 is MDHEN and CDR2 is SYDVKM. V lost 6 bases to trimming and J lost 2 bases; unmatched junction nucleotides: 13. The CDR3 covers 17 residues. CDR3 coding DNA: TGTGCCAGCAGGCGACTAGCGAATTCGAATCACACAGATACGCAGTATTTT. Protein product: CASRRLANSNHTDTQYF. Based on the CDR3 plus reference TRBV28 and TRBJ2-3, the full variable domain is DVKVTQSSRYLVKRTGEKVFLECVQDMDHENMFWYRQDPGLGLRLIYFSYDVKMKEKGDIPEGYSVSREKKERFSLILESASTNQTSMYLCASRRLANSNHTDTQYFGPGTRLTVL.